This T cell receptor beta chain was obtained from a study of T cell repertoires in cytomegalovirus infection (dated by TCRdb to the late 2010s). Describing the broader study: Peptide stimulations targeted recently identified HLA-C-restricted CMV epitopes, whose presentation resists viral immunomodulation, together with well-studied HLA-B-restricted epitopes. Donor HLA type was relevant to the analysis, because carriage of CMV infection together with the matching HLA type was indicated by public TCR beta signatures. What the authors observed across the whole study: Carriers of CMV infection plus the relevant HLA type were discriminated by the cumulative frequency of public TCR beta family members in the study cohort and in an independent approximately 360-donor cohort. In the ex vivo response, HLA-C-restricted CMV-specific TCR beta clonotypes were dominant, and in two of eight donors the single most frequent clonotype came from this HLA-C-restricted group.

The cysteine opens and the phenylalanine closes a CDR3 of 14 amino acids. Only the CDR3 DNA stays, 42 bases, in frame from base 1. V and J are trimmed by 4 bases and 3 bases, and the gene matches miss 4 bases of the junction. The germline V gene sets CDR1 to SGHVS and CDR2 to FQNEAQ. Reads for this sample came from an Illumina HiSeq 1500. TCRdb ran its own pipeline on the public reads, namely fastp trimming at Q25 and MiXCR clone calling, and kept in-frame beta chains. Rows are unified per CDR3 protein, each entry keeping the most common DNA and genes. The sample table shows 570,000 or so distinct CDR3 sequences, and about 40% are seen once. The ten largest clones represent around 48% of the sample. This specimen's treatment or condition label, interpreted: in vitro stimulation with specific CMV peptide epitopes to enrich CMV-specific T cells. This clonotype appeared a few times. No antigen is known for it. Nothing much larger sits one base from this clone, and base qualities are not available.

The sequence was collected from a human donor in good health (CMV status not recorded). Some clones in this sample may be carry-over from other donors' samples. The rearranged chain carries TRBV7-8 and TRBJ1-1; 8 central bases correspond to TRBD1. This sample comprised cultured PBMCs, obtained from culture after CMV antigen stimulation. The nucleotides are TGTGCCAGCAGCTCGGACAGGGAGGACACTGAAGCTTTCTTT. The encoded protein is CASSSDREDTEAFF.